These T cell receptor beta chains were read from a single sample in a study of T cell responses to AZD1222 COVID-19 vaccine. Assay used: immunoSEQ multiplex PCR; TCRdb lists only in-frame clones, some missing. The data show approximately 200,000 clones, approximately 94% seen once. The sample here was peripheral blood, taken 28 days after the second AZD1222 dose. The source is an adult who received the AZD1222 COVID-19 vaccine. CDR3s include the opening cysteine and the closing phenylalanine or tryptophan. A D gene is named only where the DNA matches it firmly. Clone size is not always given. Where it is, it says once, few, many or a class for expanded clones.

J	D	V	size	CDR3	DNA
TRBJ2-7	.	TRBV18	.	CASSPRDGTYYEQYF	TGTGCCAGCTCACCCAGGGACGGGACCTACTACGAGCAGTACTTC
TRBJ1-3	.	TRBV3-1/TRBV3-2	once	CASSQGRMGNTIYF	TGTGCCAGCAGCCAAGGCAGGATGGGAAACACCATATATTTT
TRBJ1-2	TRBD1	TRBV2	.	CASSGRGRGYTF	TGTGCCAGCAGTGGTAGGGGGCGAGGCTACACCTTC
TRBJ2-7	.	TRBV5-5	.	CASSLGQGPYEQYF	TGTGCCAGCAGCTTGGGGCAGGGTCCCTACGAGCAGTACTTC
TRBJ1-3	.	TRBV5-4	.	CASSLAGSDTIYF	TGTGCCAGCAGCTTGGCCGGTAGCGACACCATATATTTT
TRBJ1-5	TRBD1	TRBV11-2	few	CASSRGQGDQPQHF	TGTGCCAGCAGCCGCGGACAGGGTGATCAGCCCCAGCATTTT
TRBJ1-1	.	TRBV3-1/TRBV3-2	.	CASSQGNRAFF	TGTGCCAGCAGCCAGGGCAATCGGGCTTTCTTT
TRBJ1-1	.	TRBV2	once	CASSDRLKTEAFF	TGTGCCAGCAGCGACCGACTCAAAACTGAAGCTTTCTTT
TRBJ2-5	.	TRBV27	.	CASSLRERHGRETQYF	TGTGCCAGCAGTTTGCGCGAGCGTCACGGCCGGGAGACCCAGTACTTC
TRBJ1-6	TRBD1	TRBV7-9	.	CASSEGQSSYNSPLHF	TGTGCCAGCAGCGAGGGACAGAGCTCCTATAATTCACCCCTCCACTTT
TRBJ1-6	TRBD1	TRBV6-1	.	CASSERTGGGSPLHF	TGTGCCAGCAGTGAGAGGACAGGAGGAGGGTCACCCCTCCACTTT
TRBJ1-2	.	TRBV2	.	CASSEAGYGYTF	TGTGCCAGCAGTGAGGCGGGCTATGGCTACACCTTC
TRBJ1-2	TRBD1	TRBV28	.	CASREDRGYGYTF	TGTGCCAGCAGAGAAGACAGGGGCTATGGCTACACCTTC
TRBJ2-7	TRBD1	TRBV10-3	.	CAINSDRRFSYEQYF	TGTGCCATCAACTCGGACAGGCGATTCTCCTACGAGCAGTACTTC
TRBJ1-3	TRBD1	TRBV5-8	.	CASSRRDSSGNTIYF	TGTGCCAGCAGCCGCCGGGACAGCTCTGGAAACACCATATATTTT
TRBJ1-2	.	TRBV6-5	.	CASTGDGYTF	TGTGCCAGCACAGGGGATGGCTACACCTTC
TRBJ1-6	.	TRBV5-1	.	CASSLAGERRSPLHF	TGCGCCAGCAGCTTGGCAGGGGAAAGAAGGTCACCCCTCCACTTT
TRBJ1-1	.	TRBV20-1	.	CSASRPGEGEAFF	TGCAGTGCTAGTAGGCCAGGGGAGGGCGAAGCTTTCTTT
TRBJ1-6	.	TRBV19	.	CASFSYNSPLHF	TGTGCCAGCTTCTCCTATAATTCACCCCTCCACTTT
TRBJ1-5	.	TRBV20-1	.	CSASTHGRNQPQHF	TGCAGTGCTAGTACTCATGGGCGGAATCAGCCCCAGCATTTT
TRBJ1-3	TRBD1	TRBV10-2	.	CASSGPDRGEGGNTIYF	TGCGCCAGCAGTGGGCCCGACAGGGGGGAAGGTGGAAACACCATATATTTT
TRBJ1-5	.	TRBV28	once	CASSQLRGAYQPQHF	TGTGCCAGCAGCCAACTTAGGGGGGCGTATCAGCCCCAGCATTTT
TRBJ1-5	.	TRBV4-3	.	CASSQAGDSNQPQHF	TGCGCCAGCAGCCAAGCAGGGGATAGCAATCAGCCCCAGCATTTT
TRBJ2-1	TRBD2	TRBV2	.	CASSETPPRGMNEQFF	TGTGCCAGCAGTGAAACCCCGCCGCGGGGGATGAATGAGCAGTTCTTC
TRBJ2-3	.	TRBV5-1	.	CASSGGSPGDTQYF	TGCGCCAGCAGCGGAGGGTCCCCCGGGGATACGCAGTATTTT
TRBJ1-6	.	TRBV5-1	.	CASSQDSLRSKLHF	TGCGCCAGCAGCCAGGACAGCCTAAGGAGTAAGCTCCACTTT
TRBJ2-7	TRBD2	TRBV28	.	CASSSPAGVSYEQYF	TGTGCCAGCAGTTCACCAGCGGGGGTCTCCTACGAGCAGTACTTC
TRBJ1-3	TRBD1	TRBV7-9	.	CASSFTGGGNTIYF	TGTGCCAGCAGCTTTACAGGGGGAGGAAACACCATATATTTT
TRBJ1-1	.	TRBV2	.	CASSEGQFKTEAFF	TGTGCCAGCAGTGAAGGGCAGTTTAAAACCGAAGCTTTCTTT
TRBJ1-2	.	TRBV18	.	CASSPETNGYTF	TGTGCCAGCTCACCAGAGACAAATGGCTACACCTTC
TRBJ1-2	.	TRBV12-3/TRBV12-4	few	CASRARGSYGYTF	TGTGCCAGCAGGGCTCGGGGTTCCTATGGCTACACCTTC
TRBJ2-2	.	TRBV18	.	CASSPGTGELFF	TGTGCCAGCTCACCCGGCACCGGGGAGCTGTTTTTT
TRBJ2-3	TRBD2	TRBV3-1/TRBV3-2	.	CASSQLAGATTDTQYF	TGTGCCAGCAGCCAACTAGCGGGGGCCACCACAGATACGCAGTATTTT
TRBJ1-2	.	TRBV7-2	.	CASSLSPGTIRYGYTF	TGTGCCAGCAGCCTCTCCCCCGGGACAATCCGCTATGGCTACACCTTC
TRBJ2-1	.	TRBV7-3	.	CASSLRGVSSYNEQFF	TGTGCCAGCAGCTTAAGAGGGGTTAGCTCCTACAATGAGCAGTTCTTC
TRBJ1-2	.	TRBV19	.	CASSISGGDYGYTF	TGTGCCAGTAGTATATCTGGCGGGGACTATGGCTACACCTTC
TRBJ2-7	TRBD2	TRBV29-1	.	CSVDGSGGASSYEQYF	TGCAGCGTTGACGGTAGCGGGGGGGCCTCCTCCTACGAGCAGTACTTC
TRBJ2-5	TRBD1	TRBV3-1/TRBV3-2	.	CASSPGRDRLWETQYF	TGTGCCAGCAGCCCCGGTAGGGACAGGCTGTGGGAGACCCAGTACTTC
TRBJ2-7	.	TRBV15	.	CATSRDSAGYEQYF	TGTGCCACCAGCAGAGATTCGGCGGGGTACGAGCAGTACTTC
TRBJ2-1	.	TRBV6-5	.	CASGDPGVNEQFF	TGTGCCAGCGGCGATCCGGGGGTCAATGAGCAGTTCTTC
TRBJ1-6	TRBD1	TRBV3-1/TRBV3-2	.	CASSQDGQGYSPLHF	TGTGCCAGCAGCCAAGATGGACAGGGCTATTCACCCCTCCACTTT
TRBJ1-5	.	TRBV12-3/TRBV12-4	.	CASSPSDQPQHF	TGTGCCAGCAGTCCCAGCGATCAGCCCCAGCATTTT
TRBJ2-1	.	TRBV24-1	.	CATRDEHNEQFF	TGTGCCACCAGAGACGAGCACAATGAGCAGTTCTTC
TRBJ1-2	.	TRBV19	.	CASNLQGFLYGYTF	TGTGCCAGTAACCTACAGGGATTTCTTTATGGCTACACCTTC
TRBJ1-1	TRBD1	TRBV5-3	.	CARSPFTGGPMNTEAFF	TGTGCCAGAAGCCCCTTTACAGGGGGCCCAATGAACACTGAAGCTTTCTTT
TRBJ2-6	.	TRBV6-5	.	CASSYAVSSGANVLTF	TGTGCCAGCAGTTACGCGGTTAGCTCTGGGGCCAACGTCCTGACTTTC
TRBJ2-7	.	TRBV11-2	.	CASSLDVVSSYEQYF	TGTGCCAGCAGCTTAGATGTGGTAAGCTCCTACGAGCAGTACTTC
TRBJ1-2	.	TRBV2	.	CASSDAGSNYGYTF	TGTGCCAGCAGTGACGCAGGCTCTAACTATGGCTACACCTTC
TRBJ1-1	.	TRBV30	.	CAWSPGPLVEAFF	TGTGCCTGGAGTCCGGGTCCCTTGGTTGAAGCTTTCTTT
TRBJ1-2	TRBD1	TRBV10-1	few	CASSERDRGGYTF	TGCGCCAGCAGTGAACGAGACAGGGGTGGCTACACCTTC
TRBJ2-3	.	TRBV7-8	.	CASSFGNIDTQYF	TGTGCCAGCAGCTTTGGTAATATAGATACGCAGTATTTT
TRBJ2-6	.	TRBV5-6	.	CASSSPGANVLTF	TGTGCCAGCAGTTCCCCTGGGGCCAACGTCCTGACTTTC
TRBJ2-2	TRBD1	TRBV11-2	.	CASSPLTGDRGGGELFF	TGTGCCAGCAGCCCTCTTACAGGGGACAGGGGTGGAGGGGAGCTGTTTTTT
TRBJ2-7	TRBD2	TRBV7-2	.	CASSLGLAGGRYEQYF	TGTGCCAGCAGCTTAGGACTAGCGGGGGGACGATACGAGCAGTACTTC